Below, 31 T cell receptor beta chains from the same sample are listed, as sequenced in a study of blood T cell repertoires in COVID-19. Generated by immunoSEQ multiplex PCR, the TCRdb table keeps only in-frame clones and is missing some. The sample lists approximately 400,000 clones; roughly 86% were seen once. Sequenced material: peripheral blood. Every receptor here comes from a human donor with acute or convalescent COVID-19. The donor label of this sample is uncertain.

This chain joins TRBV2 and TRBJ1-2; the match to TRBD1 covers 9 bases. J was trimmed by 7 bases and V by 6 bases; bases with no gene match: 15. The germline V gene has CDR1 SNHLY and CDR2 FYNNEI. The CDR3 is 16 residues long. CDR3 loop: CASRDSRQGGVSGYTF. In nucleotides, the CDR3 is TGTGCCAGCAGAGACTCCCGACAGGGGGGCGTAAGTGGCTACACCTTC. The full variable domain, its missing parts supplied by reference TRBV2 and TRBJ1-2, is EPEVTQTPSHQVTQMGQEVILRCVPISNHLYFYWYRQILGQKVEFLVSFYNNEISEKSEIFDDQFSVERPDGSNFTLKIRSTKLEDSAMYFCASRDSRQGGVSGYTFGSGTRLTVV.

The chain combines TRBV11-2 with TRBJ2-7; 10 nucleotides match TRBD1. The CDR3 runs 14 residues. The junction had 6 bases not matched to a gene; V was cut back by 6 bases and J by 4 bases. CDR1 SGHAT and CDR2 FQNNGV come from the germline V gene. The CDR3: CASRLGQGVYEQYF. CDR3 nucleotides: TGTGCCAGCAGGCTAGGACAGGGGGTATACGAGCAGTACTTC.

The chain recombines TRBV10-1 with TRBJ1-1; TRBD1 is a possible D gene (6 bases). V shed 6 bases and J shed 6 bases, with 23 bases lying between them. The length of the CDR3 is 16 residues. CDR1 and CDR2 from the germline V gene are WNHNN and SYGVQD (reference sequence). The CDR3, as DNA: TGCGCCAGCAGGAGGGAGACCGGGACACCAAACTCTGAAGCTTTCTTT. Encoded protein: CASRRETGTPNSEAFF.

This rearrangement joins TRBV11-2 to TRBJ1-2; a weak D match, TRBD1 (6 bases). The ends were cut back, 4 bases at V and 4 bases at J, with 13 bases in the middle. Looked up from germline, CDR1 is SGHAT and CDR2 is FQNNGV. CDR3 size: 14 residues. The CDR3 protein is CASSSDLTGYGYTF. CDR3 nucleotides: TGTGCCAGCAGCTCCGATTTGACAGGCTATGGCTACACCTTC. Drawing the rest from reference TRBV11-2 and TRBJ1-2, the complete variable domain is EAGVAQSPRYKIIEKRQSVAFWCNPISGHATLYWYQQILGQGPKLLIQFQNNGVVDDSQLPKDRFSAERLKGVDSTLKIQPAKLEDSAVYLCASSSDLTGYGYTFGSGTRLTVV.

This sequence joins TRBV27 and TRBJ1-6, with 8 nucleotides matching TRBD1. The V gene end was trimmed by 6 bases and the J gene end by 9 bases; junction bases not matched to a gene: 19. CDR1 and CDR2 from the germline V gene are MNHEY and SMNVEV (reference sequence). The CDR3 loop spans 18 amino acids. DNA of the CDR3: TGTGCCAGCAGACCTAGGAGACAGGGGATGGGACGCTTTTCACCCCTCCACTTT. It encodes CASRPRRQGMGRFSPLHF.

This rearrangement joins TRBV5-1 to TRBJ1-2; 7 bases align to TRBD1. The V gene's germline CDR1 is SGHRS and CDR2 YFSETQ. This CDR3 is 13 amino acids long. The V gene end was trimmed by 4 bases and the J gene end by 8 bases; junction bases not matched to a gene: 8. The DNA of the CDR3 is TGCGCCAGCAGCCCTGACAGGGCCCGAGGCTACACCTTC. As protein: CASSPDRARGYTF.

This clone has just one count. The chain has TRBV5-4 and TRBJ2-5; the D is unclear. The germline CDR1 and CDR2 sequences are SGHNT and YYREEE (reference sequence). Trimming took 7 bases from V and 0 from J, leaving 10 bases between them. The CDR3 loop spans 13 amino acids. CDR3 nucleotides: TGTGCCAGCTCAGGCTGGAACCAAGAGACCCAGTACTTC. Its protein is CASSGWNQETQYF.

The rearrangement joins TRBV2 to TRBJ1-2; the D is unclear. Trimming removed 8 bases at V and 5 bases at J, with 15 bases between. The CDR3 is 13 amino acids. CDR1 and CDR2 from the germline V gene are SNHLY and FYNNEI. The CDR3 protein is CASRGDDPYGYTF. In nucleotides, the CDR3 is TGTGCCAGCCGAGGAGACGACCCATATGGCTACACCTTC.

The rearrangement links TRBV7-9 to TRBJ1-5; D is ambiguous. V was clipped by 3 bases and J by 2 bases, with 2 bases between them. The CDR3 consists of 12 residues. The germline gives CDR1 SEHNR, CDR2 FQNEAQ (reference sequence). CDR3 sequence (DNA): TGTGCCAGCAGCTTCGGCAATCAGCCCCAGCATTTT. As protein: CASSFGNQPQHF.

The rearrangement joins TRBV19 to TRBJ2-7; TRBD1 agrees at 10 bases. V lost 4 bases, J lost 0 bases, and 9 bases stayed unmatched. There are 17 residues in the CDR3. Germline lookup yields CDR1 LNHDA and CDR2 SQIVND (reference sequence). CDR3 in DNA: TGTGCCAGTAGTACCGGTATCGGGACAGGGGCCTCCTACGAGCAGTACTTC. Protein sequence: CASSTGIGTGASYEQYF.

This rearrangement joins TRBV4-2 to TRBJ2-1; D perhaps matches TRBD2 (5 bases). The V gene's germline CDR1 is LGHNA and CDR2 YNFKEQ. The CDR3 has 15 amino acids. Deletions cut 6 bases from V and 0 bases from J, with 12 bases between. The CDR3 nucleotides are TGTGCCAGCAGGATGCTAGGGAGCTCCTACAATGAGCAGTTCTTC. It yields the protein CASRMLGSSYNEQFF.

This chain links TRBV2 with TRBJ2-2, with D perhaps matching TRBD1 (6 bases). The CDR3 is 15 amino acids. The germline gives CDR1 SNHLY, CDR2 FYNNEI. V lost 2 bases and J 4 bases, leaving 11 bases between the germline ends. The CDR3 protein is CASSEQGLGTGELFF. The CDR3 nucleotides are TGTGCCAGCAGTGAACAGGGGTTAGGCACCGGGGAGCTGTTTTTT. Variable domain in full (rest from reference TRBV2 and TRBJ2-2): EPEVTQTPSHQVTQMGQEVILRCVPISNHLYFYWYRQILGQKVEFLVSFYNNEISEKSEIFDDQFSVERPDGSNFTLKIRSTKLEDSAMYFCASSEQGLGTGELFFGEGSRLTVL.

The J gene is TRBJ2-1, the V gene TRBV5-1, with 7 positions matching TRBD2. Germline values: CDR1 SGHRS, CDR2 YFSETQ. Unmatched junction bases numbered 9, after V lost 0 bases and J lost 9 bases. This CDR3 is 15 amino acids long. As DNA, the CDR3 is TGCGCCAGCAGCTTGGTATTGCGGGAGAACGGTGAGCAGTTCTTC. It is translated as CASSLVLRENGEQFF.

DNA for the CDR3: TGCGCCAGCGGGTCTGGCGGGTCCAACTCTGGAAACACCATATATTTT. This codes for CASGSGGSNSGNTIYF. This sequence joins TRBV5-1 and TRBJ1-3, with D hard to call. This CDR3 is built from 16 residues. Germline V gene lookup returns CDR1 SGHRS and CDR2 YFSETQ. The germline V and J ends were trimmed by 7 bases and 0 bases, with 17 bases remaining between them.

The chain recombines TRBV27 with TRBJ2-2; 7 bases align to TRBD1. J lost 4 bases, V lost 10 bases, and 9 bases had no gene match. This CDR3 has 14 amino acids. Germline V gene sequence: CDR1 MNHEY, CDR2 SMNVEV (reference sequence). The CDR3 region is CAIRRDSTTGELFF. CDR3 DNA: TGTGCCATCCGACGGGACAGCACCACCGGGGAGCTGTTTTTT.

The chain employs TRBV5-8 and TRBJ2-6, with 9 bases that match TRBD1. CDR1 SGHTS and CDR2 YDEGEE come from the germline V gene. The CDR3 sequence is 15 residues long. J was trimmed by 2 bases and V by 7 bases; bases with no gene match: 4. CDR3 sequence: CASRRTGAGANVLTF. CDR3 coding DNA: TGTGCCAGCCGAAGGACAGGGGCTGGGGCCAACGTCCTGACTTTC.

The V and J genes are TRBV5-1 and TRBJ1-1, with a possible D match to TRBD1 (6 bases). V lost 4 bases and J lost 5, with 21 bases in between. CDR1 is SGHRS, CDR2 YFSETQ, per germline. The CDR3 is made up of 16 amino acids. CDR3 bases: TGCGCCAGCAGCCCAAGAGGGGCAGGGGTGGTGACTGAAGCTTTCTTT. This codes for CASSPRGAGVVTEAFF.

The J gene is TRBJ1-2, the V gene TRBV5-4; 8 bases are shared with TRBD1. The J segment lost 8 bases and the V segment lost 4 bases, leaving 13 bases of the junction unmatched. CDR3 length equals 15 residues. The V gene's germline CDR1 is SGHNT and CDR2 YYREEE (reference sequence). The chain's CDR3 is CASSPPLDRGEGYTF. DNA of the CDR3: TGTGCCAGCAGCCCCCCCCTCGACAGGGGTGAAGGCTACACCTTC. Together with reference TRBV5-4 and TRBJ1-2, the CDR3 gives the full variable domain: ETGVTQSPTHLIKTRGQQVTLRCSSQSGHNTVSWYQQALGQGPQFIFQYYREEENGRGNFPPRFSGLQFPNYSSELNVNALELDDSALYLCASSPPLDRGEGYTFGSGTRLTVV.

This clone was counted once. The CDR3 loop reads CAISVGGETQYF. CDR3 in DNA: TGTGCCATCAGTGTCGGCGGAGAGACCCAGTACTTC. The chain recombines TRBV10-3 with TRBJ2-5; D gene unclear. CDR3 size: 12 residues. Germline CDR1 reads ENHRY; CDR2 reads SYGVKD. The germline V and J ends were trimmed by 4 bases and 4 bases, with 7 bases remaining between them.

J is TRBJ2-7 and V is TRBV20-1; no clear D. Trimming left V 6 bases short and J 2 bases short, with 8 bases between. Germline V CDR1 and CDR2: DFQATT, SNEGSKA (reference sequence). The CDR3 contains 11 residues. CDR3 sequence reads: CSATDTYEQYF. CDR3 DNA sequence: TGCAGTGCCACCGACACCTACGAGCAGTACTTC.

The chain combines TRBV29-1 with TRBJ2-2; TRBD1 aligns across 8 bases. After removal of 5 bases from V and 6 bases from J, the junction contained 5 bases not matched to a gene. Germline CDR1 and CDR2: SQVTM and ANQGSEA. The CDR3 spans 13 residues. CDR3: CSVSAGGPGELFF. The CDR3 DNA sequence: TGCAGCGTTTCGGCAGGGGGCCCCGGGGAGCTGTTTTTT.

This clone was counted between two and nine times. The V gene is TRBV29-1, the J gene TRBJ2-4, with D maybe TRBD1 (6 bases). V lost 3 bases and J lost 8, with 8 bases in between. Germline loops: CDR1 SQVTM, CDR2 ANQGSEA. The CDR3 has 11 amino acids. As DNA, the CDR3 is TGCAGCGTTGATCCAGGGGACATTCAGTACTTC. Amino acid sequence: CSVDPGDIQYF.

V gene TRBV30 combines with J gene TRBJ1-1, with unresolved D. Trimming stripped 3 bases from V and 2 bases from J, with 10 bases between. Per germline, CDR1 GTSNPN and CDR2 SVGIG (reference sequence). The CDR3 sequence is 13 residues long. CDR3 in DNA: TGTGCCTGGAGCTCGACGGGAAACACTGAAGCTTTCTTT. As protein: CAWSSTGNTEAFF.

This rearrangement joins TRBV6-5 to TRBJ2-7; 11 bases line up with TRBD1. V shed 6 bases and J 5 bases; nucleotides not matched to a gene: 6. Germline CDR1 and CDR2: MNHEY and SVGAGI. The CDR3 has 14 residues. The CDR3 nucleotides are TGTGCCAGCAGGACATGGACAGGGGGCAACGAGCAGTACTTC. This gives the protein CASRTWTGGNEQYF.

The chain recombines TRBV7-9 with TRBJ1-2; D possibly corresponds to TRBD1 (5 bases). The CDR3 length is 15 residues. V dropped 1 base and J dropped 2 bases, with 11 bases sitting between them. The germline CDR1 and CDR2 sequences are SEHNR and FQNEAQ (reference sequence). The CDR3 protein is CASSLVGHMNYGYTF. The CDR3 bases are TGTGCCAGCAGCTTAGTTGGACACATGAACTATGGCTACACCTTC.

This clone was seen a single time. The same CDR3 also results from other DNA sequences found in this sample. The genes are TRBV19 and TRBJ1-5, with 7 bases fitting TRBD1. Germline-derived CDR1 and CDR2 are LNHDA and SQIVND (reference sequence). The length of the CDR3 is 14 residues. The J segment lost 2 bases and the V segment lost 5 bases, leaving 3 bases of the junction unmatched. The CDR3 reads CASSQQGGNQPQHF. CDR3 coding DNA: TGTGCCAGTAGTCAGCAGGGGGGCAATCAGCCCCAGCATTTT.

This sequence joins TRBV7-2 and TRBJ1-2, with D uncertain. With 5 bases removed from V and 6 bases from J, the gap between germline ends came to 19 bases. The germline V gene encodes CDR1 SGHTA and CDR2 FQGNSA. The CDR3 spans 15 residues. The CDR3, as DNA: TGTGCCAGCAGCCTAAATAACCTGGGAGGCGATGGCTACACCTTC. The encoded protein is CASSLNNLGGDGYTF.

The chain carries TRBV30 and TRBJ1-4, with D possibly being TRBD1 (5 bases). Germline V gives CDR1 GTSNPN, CDR2 SVGIG (reference sequence). Trimming left V 0 bases short and J 5 bases short, with 10 bases between. The CDR3 totals 14 residues. The CDR3 reads CAWSVRRGNEKLFF. CDR3 nucleotide sequence: TGTGCCTGGAGTGTGAGGAGGGGCAATGAAAAACTGTTTTTT. The complete variable domain, with remaining parts taken from reference TRBV30 and TRBJ1-4, reads SQTIHQWPATLVQPVGSPLSLECTVEGTSNPNLYWYRQAAGRGLQLLFYSVGIGQISSEVPQNLSASRPQDRQFILSSKKLLLSDSGFYLCAWSVRRGNEKLFFGSGTQLSVL.

The chain employs TRBV20-1 and TRBJ1-2; 7 nucleotides agree with TRBD1. CDR1 and CDR2 from the germline V gene are DFQATT and SNEGSKA (reference sequence). The CDR3 spans 15 residues. Unmatched junction bases numbered 12, after V lost 3 bases and J lost 5 bases. DNA of the CDR3: TGCAGTGCTAGTGGAATAACCGGGACAGAATATGGCTACACCTTC. Encoded protein: CSASGITGTEYGYTF.

The rearrangement uses TRBV4-2 and TRBJ2-1; a possible D gene is TRBD2 (5 bases). V was shortened by 0 bases and J by 3 bases, with 6 bases between the two germline ends. Germline V gives CDR1 LGHNA, CDR2 YNFKEQ. The CDR3 length is 14 residues. In DNA, the CDR3 is TGTGCCAGCAGCCAAGATCGGGACTACAATGAGCAGTTCTTC. It is translated as CASSQDRDYNEQFF.

This clone showed up just once. The V call is TRBV4-1, the J call TRBJ2-1; possible D gene TRBD1, 5 bases. Trimming left V 0 bases short and J 13 bases short, with 16 bases between. CDR1 is MGHRA, CDR2 YSYEKL, per germline. The CDR3 is 14 amino acids. In DNA, the CDR3 is TGCGCCAGCAGCCAAGACCTGGGGCCCAGGCGACAGTTCTTC. Its translation is CASSQDLGPRRQFF.